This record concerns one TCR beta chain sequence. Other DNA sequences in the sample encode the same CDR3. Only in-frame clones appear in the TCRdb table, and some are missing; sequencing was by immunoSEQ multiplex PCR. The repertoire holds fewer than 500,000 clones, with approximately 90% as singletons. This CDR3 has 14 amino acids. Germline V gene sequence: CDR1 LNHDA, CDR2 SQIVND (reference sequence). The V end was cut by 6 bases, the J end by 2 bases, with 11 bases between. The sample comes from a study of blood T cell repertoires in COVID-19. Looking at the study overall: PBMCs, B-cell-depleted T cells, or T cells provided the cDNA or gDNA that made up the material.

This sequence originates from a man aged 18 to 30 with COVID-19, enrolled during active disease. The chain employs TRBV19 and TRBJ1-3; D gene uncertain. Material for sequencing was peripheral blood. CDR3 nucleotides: TGTGCCAGTAGCCGGGGAGGGCCTGGAAACACCATATATTTT. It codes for CASSRGGPGNTIYF.